Following are 30 T cell receptor beta chains from one sample sequenced in a study of blood T cells in healthy people across ages. With a J-beta primer mix and a sample-barcoded 5' primer, a second PCR ran 7 to 11 cycles. In TCRdb, the 5' RACE reads were re-called with MiXCR into one record per CDR3 protein. Here the sample spans about 1,400,000 distinct CDR3 sequences, roughly 59% being singletons. The specimen was blood. Receptors originate from a man aged 18-30 years in good health.

The rearrangement uses TRBV6-1 and TRBJ2-1, with 11 bases fitting TRBD2. J gave up 2 bases and V 2 bases, and 8 bases lay outside the gene matches. This CDR3 has 18 residues. Germline CDR1 MNHNS, CDR2 SASEGT. The CDR3 spells CASSEWESSGRTYNEQFF. In DNA form, the CDR3 reads TGTGCCAGCAGTGAATGGGAGTCTAGCGGGAGGACCTACAATGAGCAGTTCTTC.

This chain links TRBV13 with TRBJ1-2; 9 nucleotides line up with TRBD1. The germline V gene has CDR1 PRHDT and CDR2 FYEKMQ (reference sequence). V trimming: 5 bases; J trimming: 3 bases; junction bases outside the gene matches: 13. There are 17 residues in the CDR3. Here the CDR3 DNA reads TGTGCCAGCAGCCCTGACAGGGGGGTCCCTTTGGACTATGGCTACACCTTC. This codes for CASSPDRGVPLDYGYTF.

The rearrangement uses TRBV12-3 or TRBV12-4 and TRBJ2-7, with D perhaps given as TRBD1 or TRBD2 (5 bases each). This CDR3 is built from 15 residues. The germline V and J ends were trimmed by 6 bases and 5 bases, with 20 bases remaining between them. CDR3 protein: CASSLAGTDSDEQYF. The CDR3 coding sequence is TGTGCCAGCAGCTTGGCCGGGACGGATAGCGACGAGCAGTACTTC.

This clonotype was recorded a few times. The rearrangement links TRBV9 to TRBJ2-1, with D unclear. With 0 bases removed from V and 5 bases from J, the gap between germline ends came to 9 bases. The CDR3 has 14 residues. Germline CDR1 and CDR2: SGDLS and YYNGEE. CDR3 residues: CASSVGTSNNEQFF. The CDR3 nucleotides read TGTGCCAGCAGCGTAGGGACCTCTAACAATGAGCAGTTCTTC.

The table lists this clonotype with a count of one. V is TRBV6-5 and J is TRBJ2-5; 10 nucleotides agree with TRBD2. The V gene end was trimmed by 5 bases and the J gene end by 3 bases; junction bases not matched to a gene: 9. This CDR3 has 16 residues. The germline gives CDR1 MNHEY, CDR2 SVGAGI. The CDR3, as DNA: TGTGCCAGCAGTCTATTAGCGGGAGGTACAAAAGAGACCCAGTACTTC. As protein: CASSLLAGGTKETQYF.

The rearrangement uses TRBV9 and TRBJ1-2; D not resolved. CDR3 length: 14 amino acids. In germline, CDR1 is SGDLS, CDR2 YYNGEE. V was trimmed by 4 bases and J by 1 base, leaving 11 bases between them. The CDR3 DNA reads TGTGCCAGCAGCCCTCTGGACCTTAACTATGGCTACACCTTC. As protein: CASSPLDLNYGYTF.

This clonotype has a handful of counts. The chain joins TRBV12-3 or TRBV12-4 to TRBJ2-1, with 8 bases that match TRBD1. Trimming cost V 3 bases and J 8 bases; bases outside gene matches: 9. This CDR3 spans 15 amino acids. CDR3 bases: TGTGCCAGCAGTTTTGGTCAGGGGGCATGGGATGAGCAGTTCTTC. It codes for CASSFGQGAWDEQFF.

The V gene is TRBV4-1, the J gene TRBJ2-3; 11 nucleotides match TRBD2. V trimming: 10 bases; J trimming: 2 bases; junction bases outside the gene matches: 17. Per the germline V gene, CDR1 is MGHRA and CDR2 is YSYEKL. There are 18 residues in the CDR3. The CDR3 DNA sequence: TGCGCCAACATAATAACTAGCGGGGGCCAACCCCACACAGATACGCAGTATTTT. Translating it yields CANIITSGGQPHTDTQYF.

In this sample, this clonotype turned up a few times. The genes are TRBV20-1 and TRBJ1-1, with D hard to call. Germline V gene data show CDR1 as DFQATT and CDR2 as SNEGSKA (reference sequence). The CDR3 is made up of 13 amino acids. V was clipped by 0 bases and J by 1 base, with 6 bases between them. Here the CDR3 DNA reads TGCAGTGCTAGAGATGAACCGAACACTGAAGCTTTCTTT. As protein: CSARDEPNTEAFF.

V and J are TRBV28 and TRBJ2-4; D unresolved. The J call may be wrong; the DNA end is better matched by TRBJ2-7. The germline V gene has CDR1 MDHEN and CDR2 SYDVKM. The CDR3 is 14 residues long. The chain's CDR3 is CASSLYMTHYEQYF. The CDR3 bases are TGTGCCAGCAGTTTATACATGACTCACTACGAGCAGTACTTC.

The rearrangement uses TRBV27 and TRBJ2-1; D is perhaps TRBD2 (6 bases). This CDR3 has 15 amino acids. The germline CDR1 and CDR2 sequences are MNHEY and SMNVEV (reference sequence). V was cut by 8 bases and J by 0 bases, with 14 bases left in between. CDR3 DNA: TGTGCCAGCCATAAGGGACTCAGCTCCTACAATGAGCAGTTCTTC. Amino acid sequence: CASHKGLSSYNEQFF.

The genes are TRBV12-3 or TRBV12-4 and TRBJ2-3; weak D call: TRBD1 (6 bases). The CDR3 has 15 residues. Trimming took off 6 bases at V and 12 bases at J, with 25 bases between the two ends. The CDR3 protein is CASRSSGRGRGRQYF. The DNA for the CDR3 is TGTGCCAGCAGATCCTCTGGCAGGGGCAGAGGAAGACAGTATTTT.

This chain joins TRBV3-1 and TRBJ2-1, with 7 bases identical to TRBD2. The CDR3 has 14 amino acids. Germline V gives CDR1 LGHDT, CDR2 YNNKEL (reference sequence). V was clipped by 7 bases and J by 5 bases; unmatched bases: 8. CDR3 region: CASTATGTNNEQFF. CDR3 nucleotide sequence: TGTGCCAGCACAGCCACGGGGACTAACAATGAGCAGTTCTTC.

The gene calls are TRBV3-1 and TRBJ2-1, with D possibly matching TRBD1 (5 bases). Trimming removed 0 bases from V and 3 bases from J, with 21 bases in between. Germline loops: CDR1 LGHDT, CDR2 YNNKEL (reference sequence). The CDR3 length is 19 residues. The CDR3 spells CASSQDRKGAGSDYNEQFF. CDR3 nucleotide sequence: TGTGCCAGCAGCCAAGATAGGAAAGGGGCTGGTTCAGACTACAATGAGCAGTTCTTC.

This clonotype appeared a single time. The chain employs TRBV4-1 and TRBJ2-1; TRBD2 aligns across 8 bases. The V gene's germline CDR1 is MGHRA and CDR2 YSYEKL. V lost 7 bases and J lost 2; bases outside the gene matches: 4. CDR3 size: 14 residues. The CDR3: CASKAGVPYNEQFF. The DNA for the CDR3 is TGCGCCAGCAAAGCGGGAGTCCCCTACAATGAGCAGTTCTTC.

DNA of the CDR3: TGTGCCAGCAGCTTAGCGGGACTAGCGGGGGGCGACACCGGGGAGCTGTTTTTT. This translates into CASSLAGLAGGDTGELFF. The chain carries TRBV7-2 and TRBJ2-2; 15 bases map to TRBD2. Germline CDR1 is SGHTA and CDR2 is FQGNSA. V trimming: 0 bases; J trimming: 3 bases; junction bases outside the gene matches: 2. This CDR3 is 18 amino acids long.

This clonotype was found a few times. V and J are TRBV27 and TRBJ2-7; no reliable D call. This CDR3 spans 12 amino acids. Germline CDR1 and CDR2: MNHEY and SMNVEV (reference sequence). The V end was cut by 7 bases, the J end by 4 bases, with 11 bases between. CDR3 coding DNA: TGTGCCAGCACCTTGAGTTCGTACGAGCAGTACTTC. This codes for CASTLSSYEQYF.

As DNA, the CDR3 is TGTGCCAGCAGTGAAGTGGGGGTAACTAATGAAAAACTGTTTTTT. Translating gives CASSEVGVTNEKLFF. This chain links TRBV2 with TRBJ1-4; D is perhaps TRBD1 (5 bases). Germline-derived CDR1 and CDR2 are SNHLY and FYNNEI. V lost 1 base and J 1 base, leaving 7 bases between the germline ends. This CDR3 spans 15 amino acids.

The chain carries TRBV4-3 and TRBJ2-5, with a weak D call TRBD1 (7 bases). From germline, CDR1 is LGHNA and CDR2 YSLEER. V was pared by 3 bases and J by 5 bases, with 13 bases between. The CDR3 is made up of 14 amino acids. The CDR3 is CASSQRLGGETQYF. CDR3 sequence (DNA): TGCGCCAGCAGCCAGAGACTAGGGGGCGAGACCCAGTACTTC.

The rearrangement links TRBV20-1 to TRBJ2-3; 9 nucleotides align to TRBD2. The CDR3 spans 15 residues. Germline lookup yields CDR1 DFQATT and CDR2 SNEGSKA (reference sequence). J gave up 3 bases and V 1 base, and 5 bases lay outside the gene matches. CDR3 protein: CSARGSLAGTDTQYF. CDR3 nucleotide sequence: TGCAGTGCTAGAGGAAGTCTAGCGGGGACAGATACGCAGTATTTT.

V usage is TRBV27 and J usage is TRBJ1-4; D possibly corresponds to TRBD1 (5 bases). Germline assignment: CDR1 MNHEY and CDR2 SMNVEV (reference sequence). The CDR3 is 13 residues long. The germline V and J ends were trimmed by 6 bases and 6 bases, with 11 bases remaining between them. The chain's CDR3 is CASSTGAYEKLFF. CDR3 DNA: TGTGCCAGCAGCACCGGGGCCTATGAAAAACTGTTTTTT.

V usage is TRBV4-3 and J usage is TRBJ1-6; 7 bases align to TRBD1. The CDR3 is made up of 16 amino acids. J gave up 4 bases and V 0 bases, and 3 bases lay outside the gene matches. Germline lookup yields CDR1 LGHNA and CDR2 YSLEER. The chain's CDR3 is CASSQEPGQYNSPLHF. Here the CDR3 DNA reads TGCGCCAGCAGCCAAGAACCGGGACAGTATAATTCACCCCTCCACTTT.

The J gene is TRBJ2-1, the V gene TRBV6-4; perhaps TRBD1 as D (5 bases). V lost 6 bases and J 4 bases, leaving 13 bases between the germline ends. From germline, CDR1 is MRHNA and CDR2 SNTAGT. The CDR3 covers 14 residues. DNA of the CDR3: TGTGCCAGCAGAGACAGTCTGGGGTACAATGAGCAGTTCTTC. Translation: CASRDSLGYNEQFF.

This chain links TRBV20-1 with TRBJ1-2, with TRBD1 matching 7 bases. The germline gives CDR1 DFQATT, CDR2 SNEGSKA (reference sequence). V gave up 5 bases and J gave up 5 bases; unmatched junction bases: 5. This CDR3 comprises 12 residues. Here the CDR3 DNA reads TGCAGTGCTTTAGGGACAGTTTATGGCTACACCTTC. Translated: CSALGTVYGYTF.

CDR3 nucleotides: TGTGCCAGCAGCTTGTTGAGCAGGGCTGCCGGGGAGCTGTTTTTT. Its protein is CASSLLSRAAGELFF. The chain uses TRBV7-9 and TRBJ2-2; D may be TRBD1 (5 bases). The V gene's germline CDR1 is SEHNR and CDR2 FQNEAQ (reference sequence). Trimming shortened V by 3 bases and J by 6 bases, and 14 bases separated the two germline ends. The CDR3 is 15 residues long.

The chain uses TRBV24-1 and TRBJ2-3, with D perhaps matching TRBD1 or TRBD2 (5 bases each). The CDR3 runs to 17 residues. Deletions cut 3 bases from V and 2 bases from J, with 17 bases between. The V gene's germline CDR1 is KGHDR and CDR2 SFDVKD. This chain's CDR3 is CATSDPYGAESTDTQYF. The CDR3 coding sequence is TGTGCCACCAGTGATCCCTACGGGGCGGAATCCACAGATACGCAGTATTTT.

The chain joins TRBV7-9 to TRBJ2-3; TRBD2 matches at 14 bases. The CDR3 consists of 18 residues. Trimming cost V 5 bases and J 2 bases; bases outside gene matches: 9. Germline V gene lookup returns CDR1 SEHNR and CDR2 FQNEAQ (reference sequence). As DNA, the CDR3 is TGTGCCAGCAGCAATGGACTAGCGGGAGGCCTCTCCACAGATACGCAGTATTTT. This sequence encodes CASSNGLAGGLSTDTQYF.

The chain employs TRBV12-5 and TRBJ2-4; TRBD1 agrees at 7 bases. Near its end, the DNA agrees better with TRBJ2-7, so the J call may be wrong. The CDR3 is 15 amino acids. Germline assignment: CDR1 LGHNT and CDR2 FRNRAP. The CDR3 nucleotides read TGTGCTAGTGGTCCCGGGCAGGGGGACCCCTACGAGCAGTACTTC. Translation gives CASGPGQGDPYEQYF.

This clonotype was detected once. The chain employs TRBV19 and TRBJ2-1; weak D call: TRBD2 (7 bases). The J call may not be correct, given that the DNA end is closer to TRBJ2-7. Germline V gene data show CDR1 as LNHDA and CDR2 as SQIVND (reference sequence). CDR3 length: 15 amino acids. The CDR3 reads CASSMGGGYYNEQYF. Written as DNA, the CDR3 is TGTGCCAGTAGTATGGGAGGGGGGTACTACAATGAGCAGTACTTC.

The genes are TRBV4-2 and TRBJ2-5; TRBD2 matches 10 bases. This CDR3 region has 14 residues. CDR1 LGHNA and CDR2 YNFKEQ come from the germline V gene. V trimming: 4 bases; J trimming: 5 bases; junction bases outside the gene matches: 4. The CDR3 region is CASSRSGREETQYF. The DNA of the CDR3 is TGTGCCAGCAGCCGGAGCGGGAGGGAGGAGACCCAGTACTTC.